Sequencing of this T cell receptor beta chain was carried out in a study of CD4 and CD8 cells across lung adenocarcinoma regions. TCRdb called the PCR reads again in MiXCR, with one record for every CDR3 protein. The table lists about 25,000 distinct CDR3 sequences, roughly 50% of them singletons. Comments on this clonotype: Compared with germline, one end of the junction differs, possibly owing to a read error.

This CDR3 comprises 16 residues. CDR1 and CDR2 from the germline V gene are MNHNS and SASEGT. The chain employs TRBV6-1 and TRBJ2-3, with 7 bases aligning to TRBD2. Input material: CD8+ T cells from the center of a lung tumor. This clonotype was sampled from a male donor with lung adenocarcinoma. The CD4 and CD8 labels of this study may be unreliable. The CDR3: CASTGDGGSGTETQYF. The DNA of the CDR3 is TGTGCCAGCACGGGGGACGGGGGGAGTGGCACAGAGACGCAGTATTTT.